Given below is one TCR beta chain in context. Its antigen is undetermined. The CDR3 runs to 15 residues. From germline, CDR1 is SGHRS and CDR2 YFSETQ. Trimming took 0 bases from V and 4 from J; bases not matched to a gene: 4. The data were produced by immunoSEQ multiplex PCR, yet TCRdb's version contains in-frame clones alone and is incomplete. The table lists 150,000 to 200,000 clones, around nine tenths of them singletons. This sample was taken from a study of cytomegalovirus exposure and HLA in healthy donors. Study findings and constraints: According to a later analysis, TCR clusters from the first cohort tended to co-occur in the 120 or so validation repertoires.

The source material was PBMCs. J is TRBJ1-2 and V is TRBV5-1; 9 nucleotides line up with TRBD1. The sequence was obtained from a man aged 18 to 29 in good health and CMV-seropositive. The DNA for the CDR3 is TGCGCCAGCAGCTTGGCGGGGACAGGGTTCTATGGCTACACCTTC. It specifies CASSLAGTGFYGYTF.